This section outlines one T cell receptor (beta chain) sequence together with its context. What it recognizes is unknown. The data were obtained in a study of CD4+ T cells in melanoma. Study findings and constraints: Reportedly, melanoma neoantigen-specific CD4+ T cells showed varied differentiation states. A reported correlation linked neoantigen-specific CD4+ T cells to CD8+, macrophage and B cell function.

Clones were read by immunoSEQ multiplex PCR, and TCRdb kept only the in-frame ones, dropping some. The table records roughly 120,000 clones, about 90% of them present only once. The germline gives CDR1 SGDLS, CDR2 YYNGEE. The V end was cut by 7 bases, the J end by 4 bases, with 16 bases between. The CDR3 sequence is 14 residues long. The chain combines TRBV9 with TRBJ2-3; the D gene is possibly TRBD2 (5 bases). This receptor was taken from a human donor with melanoma. The sample consisted of peripheral blood. The CDR3 region is CASSSGNPPDTQYF. CDR3 coding DNA: TGTGCCAGCTCGAGCGGAAATCCCCCAGATACGCAGTATTTT.